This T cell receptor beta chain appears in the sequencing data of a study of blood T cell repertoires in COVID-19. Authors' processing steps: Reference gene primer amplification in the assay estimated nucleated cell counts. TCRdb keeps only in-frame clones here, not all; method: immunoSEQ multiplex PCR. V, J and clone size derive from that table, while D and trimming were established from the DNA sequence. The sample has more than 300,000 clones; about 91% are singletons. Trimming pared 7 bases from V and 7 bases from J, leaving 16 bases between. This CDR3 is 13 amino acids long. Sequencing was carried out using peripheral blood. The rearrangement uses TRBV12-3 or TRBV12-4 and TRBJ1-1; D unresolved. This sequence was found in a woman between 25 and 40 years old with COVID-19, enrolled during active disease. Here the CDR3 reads CASTLPGLGEAFF. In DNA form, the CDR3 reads TGTGCCAGCACTCTCCCCGGACTGGGTGAAGCTTTCTTT.